This T cell receptor beta chain was sequenced for a study of T cell responses to AZD1222 COVID-19 vaccine. Study-wide points: Unmutated variant regions are reportedly targeted by nearly half of spike-specific TCRs. Vaccination with two AZD1222 doses was followed by a rise in Spike-specific TCR breadth and depth. Only after the peak T cell response were repertoires sampled. Clonal diversity was possibly underestimated, and white British individuals and females predominated among donors.

Produced via immunoSEQ multiplex PCR; TCRdb's table is partial and in-frame only. The table has fewer than 200,000 clones, around 92% seen once; the top ten hold roughly 4.3%. Concerning this clone: Its antigen is unidentified.

V was cut by 2 bases and J by 1 base, with 5 bases left in between. CDR3 length equals 13 residues. CDR1 and CDR2 (germline): SSHAT, FNYEAQ (reference sequence). V gene TRBV7-7 combines with J gene TRBJ1-1; D unresolved. Sequences were derived from peripheral blood, sampled on day 0 of MenACWY control vaccination. The receptor was derived from an adult in good health. CDR3 nucleotide sequence: TGTGCCAGCAGCTTAACAGAGAACACTGAAGCTTTCTTT. Translating it yields CASSLTENTEAFF.